This TCR beta chain was sequenced in a study of blood T cell repertoires in COVID-19. Across the whole study: Samples of COVID-19 (acute and convalescent) were obtained from the United States, Italy and Spain. From T cells, B-cell-depleted T cells, or PBMCs came the material, which was cDNA or gDNA.

The authors' processing: By means of reference gene primer amplification, nucleated cell counts were estimated. Profiling relied on immunoSEQ multiplex PCR, and the TCRdb table lists in-frame clones only, not all of them. V, J and clone size derive from that table, while D and trimming were established from the DNA sequence. The table shows 110,000 to 150,000 clones, with about 80% occurring only once. Germline V gene sequence: CDR1 WSHSY, CDR2 SAAADI. The CDR3 is 12 amino acids. Trimming cost V 9 bases and J 4 bases, with 9 bases left between them. Material for sequencing was peripheral blood. The chain recombines TRBV10-2 with TRBJ2-2; D may be TRBD1 (6 bases). This TCR derives from a human donor in a cohort sampled during active COVID-19. The CDR3, as DNA: TGCGCCAGGGGGGCCGGCACCGGGGAGCTGTTTTTT. Its protein product is CARGAGTGELFF.